This record looks at one T cell receptor beta chain sequence and its context. These data come from a study of radiation and T cells in renal cell carcinoma. This table comes from immunoSEQ multiplex PCR, and its TCRdb copy is limited to in-frame clones, with some not included. The table lists roughly 130,000 clones, around 90% of them singletons. Regarding time point: blood 2 weeks post-SBRT. The treatment is: 15 Gy SBRT to primary tumor, nephrectomy 4 weeks later. The patient's renal cell carcinoma had clear cell pathology. This material consisted of blood, taken from a patient whose treatment included radiotherapy and nephrectomy. This clonotype originated in a woman aged 70-85 years with renal cell carcinoma.

The DNA of the CDR3 is TGTGCCTGGAGTGTACTGGCAGGGGGGCCCCACGAGCAGTACTTC. It is translated as CAWSVLAGGPHEQYF. V and J are TRBV30 and TRBJ2-7; a possible D gene is TRBD1 (7 bases). The CDR3 spans 15 residues. CDR1 is GTSNPN and CDR2 is SVGIG in the germline V gene (reference sequence). V lost 0 bases, J lost 5 bases, and 17 bases lay in between. Variable domain in full (rest from reference TRBV30 and TRBJ2-7): SQTIHQWPATLVQPVGSPLSLECTVEGTSNPNLYWYRQAAGRGLQLLFYSVGIGQISSEVPQNLSASRPQDRQFILSSKKLLLSDSGFYLCAWSVLAGGPHEQYFGPGTRLTVT.